The 8 T cell receptor beta chains below all came from one sample that was sequenced in a study of T cell repertoires in cytomegalovirus infection. TCRdb reprocessed the reads with MiXCR, giving one entry per CDR3 protein. The sample yields some 940,000 distinct CDR3 sequences, around 29% seen once. Their target antigens are unknown. This specimen consisted of cultured CD8+ T cells from PBMCs, obtained from culture after CMV antigen stimulation. Source of these receptors: a human donor in good health (CMV status not recorded). Some clones in this sample may be carry-over from other donors' samples.

The chain uses TRBV2 and TRBJ2-7; TRBD1 or TRBD2 may be the D gene (5 bases each). Trimming cost V 8 bases and J 0 bases, with 14 bases left between them. CDR1 and CDR2 (germline): SNHLY, FYNNEI. The CDR3 has 14 residues. CDR3 in amino acids: CASPDGTISYEQYF. CDR3 sequence (DNA): TGTGCCAGCCCTGATGGGACCATCTCCTACGAGCAGTACTTC.

There are many counts of this clonotype. This chain connects TRBV7-2 to TRBJ2-5; no clear D gene. V lost 1 base and J 5 bases, leaving 8 bases between the germline ends. This CDR3 contains 13 residues. Germline V gene data show CDR1 as SGHTA and CDR2 as FQGNSA. The CDR3 region has the DNA TGTGCCAGCAGCTTAGTAATTAGGGAGACCCAGTACTTC. This codes for CASSLVIRETQYF.

This clonotype was counted between two and nine times. V and J are TRBV6-2 or TRBV6-3 and TRBJ2-5; 8 bases agree with TRBD2. Germline V CDR1 and CDR2: MNHEY, SVGEGT. The CDR3 consists of 16 residues. V shed 5 bases and J 9 bases; nucleotides not matched to a gene: 17. CDR3 in amino acids: CASSIGASGPYGAQYF. The DNA of the CDR3 is TGTGCCAGCAGTATAGGAGCTAGCGGGCCTTACGGGGCCCAGTACTTC.

The table lists this clonotype with many counts. The chain recombines TRBV28 with TRBJ2-3, with D tentatively TRBD1 (6 bases). The ends were cut back, 7 bases at V and 3 bases at J, with 14 bases in the middle. CDR1 is MDHEN, CDR2 SYDVKM, per germline. The CDR3 totals 14 residues. The CDR3 sequence is CASNYREGTDTQYF. Written as DNA, the CDR3 is TGTGCCAGCAATTACAGGGAAGGAACAGATACGCAGTATTTT.

The sample holds a few counts of this clonotype. CDR3 residues: CASSPLGIENEQYF. CDR3 nucleotides: TGTGCCAGCAGCCCCCTTGGGATCGAAAACGAGCAGTACTTC. The V and J genes are TRBV7-8 and TRBJ2-7; D unresolved. The CDR3 loop spans 14 amino acids. The germline V gene encodes CDR1 SGHVS and CDR2 FQNEAQ. Trimming removed 5 bases at V and 5 bases at J, with 16 bases between. The variable domain in full, with the rest retrieved from reference TRBV7-8 and TRBJ2-7, is GAGVSQSPRYKVAKRGQDVALRCDPISGHVSLFWYQQALGQGPEFLTYFQNEAQLDKSGLPSDRFFAERPEGSVSTLKIQRTQQEDSAVYLCASSPLGIENEQYFGPGTRLTVT.

The CDR3 region is CASSEWQAPNYGYTF. In DNA, the CDR3 is TGTGCCAGCAGTGAATGGCAGGCTCCTAACTATGGCTACACCTTC. The gene calls are TRBV6-1 and TRBJ1-2; D is unresolved. This CDR3 spans 15 amino acids. V was cut by 2 bases and J by 0 bases, with 10 bases left in between. The V gene's germline CDR1 is MNHNS and CDR2 SASEGT.

This clonotype occurred many times. The J gene is TRBJ2-1, the V gene TRBV7-2, with D possibly TRBD2 on 7 matching bases. Trimming left V 1 base short and J 4 bases short, with 17 bases between. Per germline, CDR1 SGHTA and CDR2 FQGNSA. The CDR3 sequence is 17 residues long. In DNA, the CDR3 is TGTGCCAGCAGCTTAGTTCTGCGGGGGCCCAAGTACAATGAGCAGTTCTTC. It codes for CASSLVLRGPKYNEQFF.

There are many counts of this clonotype. The chain links TRBV7-2 to TRBJ2-7; the D call may be TRBD1 or TRBD2 (6 bases each). CDR1 is SGHTA, CDR2 FQGNSA, per germline. Trimming pared 7 bases from V and 4 bases from J, leaving 17 bases between. The CDR3 is made up of 14 amino acids. In DNA form, the CDR3 reads TGTGCCAGCACCACCCTCGGGGGCGCTTACGAGCAGTACTTC. As protein: CASTTLGGAYEQYF. The entire variable domain, with the rest obtained from reference TRBV7-2 and TRBJ2-7, is as follows: GAGVSQSPSNKVTEKGKDVELRCDPISGHTALYWYRQSLGQGLEFLIYFQGNSAPDKSGLPSDRFSAERTGGSVSTLTIQRTQQEDSAVYLCASTTLGGAYEQYFGPGTRLTVT.